This T cell receptor (beta chain) was identified during a study of T-cell reconstitution after alpha-beta-depleted transplantation in children. As it was prepared, the TCRbeta library received unique molecular identifiers. One entry per CDR3 protein, called by TCRdb with MiXCR from the PCR reads. The table lists around 200,000 distinct CDR3 sequences, roughly a sixth of them singletons. This clonotype was recorded at least ten times. The TCR was taken from a male patient between 2 and 10 years old who had a stem cell transplant for acute lymphoblastic leukemia, so the T cells may come from the graft donor. The sequencing here drew on PBMCs, mostly from graft donor cells, taken 360 days after TCRalphabeta/CD19-depleted stem cell transplant.

The CDR3 nucleotides are TGCGCCAGCAGCCAAGACTACCGGGTCAGGGGGTGGGGACAGCCCCAGCATTTT. It encodes CASSQDYRVRGWGQPQHF. The gene calls are TRBV4-3 and TRBJ1-5, with 7 bases identical to TRBD1. This CDR3 region has 18 residues. Per the germline V gene, CDR1 is LGHNA and CDR2 is YSLEER. With 0 bases clipped from V and 7 bases from J, the junction kept 15 bases outside the gene matches.